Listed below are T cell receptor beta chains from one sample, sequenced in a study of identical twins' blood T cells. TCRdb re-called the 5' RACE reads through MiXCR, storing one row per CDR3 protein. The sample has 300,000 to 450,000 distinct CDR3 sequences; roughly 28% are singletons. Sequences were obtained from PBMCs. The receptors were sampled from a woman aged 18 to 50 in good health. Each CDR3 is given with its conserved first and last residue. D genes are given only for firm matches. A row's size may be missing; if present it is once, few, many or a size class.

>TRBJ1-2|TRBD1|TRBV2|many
CASTKTGNYGYTF
TGTGCCAGCACCAAGACAGGGAACTATGGCTACACCTTC
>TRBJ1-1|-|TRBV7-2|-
CASSLDGGGTEAFF
TGTGCCAGCAGCTTAGACGGCGGGGGCACTGAAGCTTTCTTT
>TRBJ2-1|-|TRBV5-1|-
CASSLGPGDNEQFF
TGCGCCAGCAGCTTGGGGCCGGGTGACAATGAGCAGTTCTTC
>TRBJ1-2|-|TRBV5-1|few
CASSQLGENYGYTF
TGCGCCAGCAGCCAATTGGGGGAAAACTATGGCTACACCTTC
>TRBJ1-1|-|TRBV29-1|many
CSGIHGNTEAFF
TGCAGCGGGATACATGGGAACACTGAAGCTTTCTTT
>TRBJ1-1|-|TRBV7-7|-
CASSIHRDSAEAFF
TGTGCTAGCAGCATTCACAGGGATAGCGCTGAAGCTTTCTTT
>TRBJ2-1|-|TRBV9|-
CASSPGGLTDEQFF
TGTGCCAGCAGCCCAGGGGGACTTACCGATGAGCAGTTCTTC
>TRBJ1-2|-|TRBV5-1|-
CASSPMMGYGYTF
TGCGCCAGCAGCCCCATGATGGGGTATGGCTACACCTTC
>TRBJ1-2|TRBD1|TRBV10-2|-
CASSATGGISTF
TGCGCCAGCAGTGCGACAGGGGGCATATCCACCTTC
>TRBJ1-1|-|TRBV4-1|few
CASSHPGGGDTEAFF
TGCGCCAGCAGCCATCCCGGAGGGGGTGACACTGAAGCTTTCTTT